The present TCR beta chain was sequenced within a study of blood T cell repertoires in COVID-19. Overall study context: Researchers got acute and convalescent COVID-19 samples from the United States, Italy and Spain. PBMCs, B-cell-depleted T cells, or T cells were the source of the cDNA or gDNA that made up the material.

Original processing methods: Amplification of reference gene primers provided the estimated nucleated cell counts. Libraries were prepared by immunoSEQ multiplex PCR; TCRdb keeps only in-frame clonotypes and omits some of them. D and trimming come from the DNA, and the V and J calls and clone size come from that table. The sample records under 250,000 clones, roughly 82% being singletons. With V trimmed by 10 bases and J by 4 bases, 9 bases remained unmatched. CDR1 and CDR2 from the germline V gene are KGHDR and SFDVKD. The CDR3 runs to 14 residues. Sequences were obtained from peripheral blood. The clonotype originates from a man in his fifties with active or convalescent COVID-19. J is TRBJ1-3 and V is TRBV24-1; TRBD1 matches at 7 bases. The CDR3 reads CATLEQGPGNTIYF. The CDR3 coding sequence is TGTGCCACTTTAGAACAGGGGCCCGGAAACACCATATATTTT.